This record looks at one TCR beta chain sequence and its context. In the source study's methods: Nucleated cell counts were estimated from reference gene primer amplification. Method: immunoSEQ multiplex PCR; TCRdb's copy keeps in-frame clones and lacks some. V, J and clone size are those of that table, while D and trimming were read from the DNA. The sample includes approximately 160,000 clones, approximately 80% of them seen just once. The data are from a study of blood T cell repertoires in COVID-19. Study members were between roughly 18 and 90 years old and lived in 24 US regions. The study counted Cohort 3 donors as recovered given two negative PCRs, clearance, or symptom resolution. Between the trimmed V and J ends, which lost 0 bases and 1 base, there was a span of 9 bases. Germline V gene lookup returns CDR1 GTSNPN and CDR2 SVGIG (reference sequence). The CDR3 loop spans 14 amino acids.

This chain joins TRBV30 and TRBJ1-1; D remains unclear. The source is a man in his forties who had recovered from COVID-19. Sequencing used PBMCs or T cells enriched from blood (not recorded which). CDR3: CAWSVDWENTEAFF. Here the CDR3 DNA reads TGTGCCTGGAGTGTGGACTGGGAGAACACTGAAGCTTTCTTT.